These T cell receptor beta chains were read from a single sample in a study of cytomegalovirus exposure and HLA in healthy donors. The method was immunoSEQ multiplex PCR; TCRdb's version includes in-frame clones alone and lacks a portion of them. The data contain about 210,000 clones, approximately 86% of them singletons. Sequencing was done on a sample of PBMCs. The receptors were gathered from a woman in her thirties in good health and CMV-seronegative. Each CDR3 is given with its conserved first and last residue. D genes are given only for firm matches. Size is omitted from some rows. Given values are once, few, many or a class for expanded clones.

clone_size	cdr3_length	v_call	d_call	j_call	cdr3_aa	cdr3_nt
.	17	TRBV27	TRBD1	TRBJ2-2	CASNFLRDRDTPGELFF	TGTGCCAGCAATTTCCTCCGGGACAGGGATACACCCGGGGAGCTGTTTTTT
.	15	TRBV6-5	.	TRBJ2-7	CASSYSRRTVYEQYF	TGTGCCAGCAGTTACTCGAGGCGGACAGTATACGAGCAGTACTTC
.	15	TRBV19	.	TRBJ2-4	CASSMDSQAKNIQYF	TGTGCCAGTAGTATGGACAGCCAAGCCAAAAACATTCAGTACTTC
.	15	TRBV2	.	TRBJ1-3	CASSQATISGNTIYF	TGTGCCAGCAGCCAGGCCACAATCTCTGGAAACACCATATATTTT
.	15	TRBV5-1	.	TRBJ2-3	CASSSTSISTDTQYF	TGCGCCAGCAGCTCGACATCGATCAGCACAGATACGCAGTATTTT
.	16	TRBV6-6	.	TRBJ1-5	CASNGRGADSNQPQHF	TGTGCCAGCAACGGGAGGGGAGCCGATAGCAATCAGCCCCAGCATTTT
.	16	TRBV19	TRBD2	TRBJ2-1	CASSFRTSGGNNEQFF	TGTGCCAGTAGTTTCCGGACTAGCGGGGGGAACAATGAGCAGTTCTTC
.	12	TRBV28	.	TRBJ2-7	CASSLPRGEQYF	TGTGCCAGCAGTTTACCCAGGGGCGAGCAGTACTTC
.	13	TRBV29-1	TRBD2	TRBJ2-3	CSVGLAASDTQYF	TGCAGCGTGGGACTAGCGGCATCAGATACGCAGTATTTT
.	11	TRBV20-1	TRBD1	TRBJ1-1	CSARDSVRAFF	TGCAGTGCAAGGGACAGTGTGAGGGCTTTCTTT
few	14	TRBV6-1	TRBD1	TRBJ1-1	CASRGQALNTEAFF	TGTGCCAGCAGGGGACAGGCCCTGAACACTGAAGCTTTCTTT
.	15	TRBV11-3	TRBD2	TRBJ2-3	CASSRGLAGTDTQYF	TGTGCCAGCAGCAGGGGACTAGCGGGCACAGATACGCAGTATTTT
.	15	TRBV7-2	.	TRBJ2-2	CASSLLTGEAGELFF	TGTGCCAGCAGCTTATTGACTGGAGAAGCCGGGGAGCTGTTTTTT
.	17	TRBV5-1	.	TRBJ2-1	CASSLDGLDGMNNEQFF	TGCGCCAGCAGCTTGGACGGGTTGGATGGAATGAACAATGAGCAGTTCTTC
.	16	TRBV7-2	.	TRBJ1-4	CASSFDSFATNEKLFF	TGTGCCAGCAGCTTTGACAGCTTTGCAACTAATGAAAAACTGTTTTTT
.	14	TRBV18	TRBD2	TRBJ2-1	CASSRGLAPNEQFF	TGTGCCAGCTCACGGGGACTAGCGCCCAATGAGCAGTTCTTC
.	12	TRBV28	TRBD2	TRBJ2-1	CASGRAVGEQFF	TGTGCCAGCGGGAGGGCCGTCGGTGAGCAGTTCTTC
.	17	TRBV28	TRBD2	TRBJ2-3	CASSSPQGGRPPDTQYF	TGTGCCAGCAGTTCCCCCCAGGGCGGGAGGCCCCCAGATACGCAGTATTTT
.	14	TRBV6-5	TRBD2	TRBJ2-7	CASSPYSGGYEQYF	TGTGCCAGCAGCCCCTACTCGGGGGGATACGAGCAGTACTTC
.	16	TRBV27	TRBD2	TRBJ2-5	CASSLSGSPWGETQYF	TGTGCCAGCAGTCTCAGCGGGAGCCCATGGGGAGAGACCCAGTACTTC
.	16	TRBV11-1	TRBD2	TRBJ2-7	CASSLVGGLAGVGRYF	TGTGCCAGCAGCTTAGTCGGGGGACTAGCGGGAGTGGGCCGGTACTTC
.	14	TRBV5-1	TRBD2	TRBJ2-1	CASYLAGGYNEQFF	TGCGCCAGCTACTTAGCGGGGGGGTACAATGAGCAGTTCTTC
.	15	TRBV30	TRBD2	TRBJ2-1	CAWSLGTSSYNEQFF	TGTGCCTGGTCCTTGGGGACTAGCTCCTACAATGAGCAGTTCTTC
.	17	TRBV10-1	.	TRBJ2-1	CASSDPSNGNSYNEQFF	TGCGCCAGCAGTGACCCAAGCAACGGGAACTCCTACAATGAGCAGTTCTTC
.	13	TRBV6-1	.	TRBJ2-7	CASSDPGFYEQYF	TGTGCCAGCAGTGATCCGGGATTCTACGAGCAGTACTTC
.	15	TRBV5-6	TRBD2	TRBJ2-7	CASRLLAVSSYEQYF	TGTGCCAGCAGATTACTAGCGGTGAGCTCCTACGAGCAGTACTTC
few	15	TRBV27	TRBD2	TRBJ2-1	CASSELAGIYNEQFF	TGTGCCAGCAGTGAATTAGCGGGAATTTACAATGAGCAGTTCTTC
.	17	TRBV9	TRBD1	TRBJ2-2	CASSDLRTGGNTGELFF	TGTGCCAGCAGCGACCTAAGAACAGGGGGCAACACCGGGGAGCTGTTTTTT
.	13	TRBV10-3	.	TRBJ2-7	CAISESRGGEQYF	TGTGCCATCAGTGAGTCGAGGGGGGGCGAGCAGTACTTC
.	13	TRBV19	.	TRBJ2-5	CASSLLPGETQYF	TGTGCCAGTAGTCTCCTACCCGGGGAGACCCAGTACTTC
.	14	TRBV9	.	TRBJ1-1	CASSVGSPNTEAFF	TGTGCCAGCAGCGTGGGCAGCCCAAACACTGAAGCTTTCTTT
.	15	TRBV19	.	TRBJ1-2	CASSIPSDGFYGYTF	TGTGCCAGTAGTATCCCCTCCGACGGGTTCTATGGCTACACCTTC
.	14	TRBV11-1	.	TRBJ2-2	CASSLGYTTGELFF	TGTGCCAGCAGCTTAGGGTACACCACCGGGGAGCTGTTTTTT
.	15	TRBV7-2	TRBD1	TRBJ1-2	CASSPQTGGYGGYTF	TGTGCCAGCAGCCCCCAGACAGGGGGCTATGGAGGCTACACCTTC
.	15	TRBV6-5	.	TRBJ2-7	CASSYSRVHSYEQYF	TGTGCCAGCAGTTACTCCCGGGTACACTCCTACGAGCAGTACTTC
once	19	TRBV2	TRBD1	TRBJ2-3	CASSRTGTGGWGSTDTQYF	TGTGCCAGCAGTCGGACCGGGACAGGGGGCTGGGGTAGCACAGATACGCAGTATTTT
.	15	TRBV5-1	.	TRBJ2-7	CASSLQGEGSPEQYF	TGCGCCAGCAGCTTACAGGGAGAAGGTAGTCCCGAGCAGTACTTC
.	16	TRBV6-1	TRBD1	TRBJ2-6	CASSEAGGRGANVLTF	TGTGCCAGCAGTGAAGCAGGGGGCAGGGGAGCCAACGTCCTGACTTTC
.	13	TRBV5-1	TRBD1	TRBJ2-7	CASSTGQGYEQYF	TGCGCCAGCAGCACCGGACAGGGCTACGAGCAGTACTTC
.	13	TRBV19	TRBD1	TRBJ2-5	CASRDRGNQAQYF	TGTGCCAGTAGGGACAGGGGTAACCAGGCCCAGTACTTC
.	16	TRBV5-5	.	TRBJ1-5	CASSLEWRWSNQPQHF	TGTGCCAGCAGCTTGGAATGGCGGTGGAGCAATCAGCCCCAGCATTTT
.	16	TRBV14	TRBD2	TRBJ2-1	CASSRGLAGGEDEQFF	TGTGCCAGCAGTCGCGGACTAGCGGGAGGTGAGGATGAGCAGTTCTTC